This T cell receptor (beta chain) was profiled in a study of T cell repertoires in cytomegalovirus infection. Study-wide background: Epitope selection comprised recently identified HLA-C-restricted CMV epitopes and well-studied HLA-B-restricted CMV epitopes. Public TCR beta signatures marked donors with CMV infection and the matching HLA.

The CDR3 contains 17 residues. CDR1 and CDR2 (germline): SGHNT, YYREEE (reference sequence). Trimming removed 2 bases from V and 3 bases from J, with 21 bases in between. Study findings and constraints: Within the response measured ex vivo, HLA-C-restricted CMV-specific TCR beta clonotypes were dominant. Cumulative public TCR beta family frequency identified CMV carriers with the relevant HLA.

This clonotype is categorized as medium-sized. Its target is not known. TCRdb re-called the reads through MiXCR, storing one row per CDR3 protein. The sample contains roughly 920,000 distinct CDR3 sequences, roughly 30% of which appear only once. Specimen: cultured CD8+ T cells from PBMCs, collected from culture after CMV antigen stimulation. This sequence was found in a human donor in good health (CMV status not recorded). Some clones in this sample may be carry-over from other donors' samples. The J gene is TRBJ2-7, the V gene TRBV5-4, with D possibly being TRBD2 (6 bases). For the CDR3, the DNA is TGTGCCAGCAGCTTATTCGGAGGAAGCGGGTTTTTCTACGAGCAGTACGTC. Its protein product is CASSLFGGSGFFYEQYV.